The clone carrying this TCR beta chain was observed many times. Antigen unknown. This specimen belongs to a study of T cells in Graves' hyperthyroidism and ophthalmopathy. Study information: Upon initial diagnosis and before any treatment, peripheral blood was collected.

The CDR3 runs 17 residues. The junction had 8 bases not matched to a gene; V was cut back by 0 bases and J by 0 bases. In germline, CDR1 is SGHRS, CDR2 YFSETQ. RNA transcripts were the template for amplifying TCR beta CDR3 regions. HTBI primers were used for first-round RT-PCR of the TCR CDR3. TCRdb re-called the multiplex PCR reads through MiXCR, storing one row per CDR3 protein. Counted here are 500,000 to 750,000 distinct CDR3 sequences, less than 20% occurring once; the ten biggest clones make up about 7%. Findings and limits, study-wide: Researchers found most expanded thyroid clonotypes above 0.001 in blood as well.

Patients aged 18 to 65 had newly diagnosed hyperthyroidism that had lasted under 2 months. Fresh peripheral blood, around 10 ml of it, supplied the PBMCs. The sequence derives from a young woman with Graves' hyperthyroidism. The genes are TRBV5-1 and TRBJ2-7; 8 bases agree with TRBD2. The source material was blood. CDR3 nucleotides: TGCGCCAGCAGCTTGGTCCGGGAGGGCCCTATCTCCTACGAGCAGTACTTC. This codes for CASSLVREGPISYEQYF.